A single sample gave rise to the 18 T cell receptor beta chains below, sequenced in a study of T cell responses to AZD1222 COVID-19 vaccine. Assay: immunoSEQ multiplex PCR; the TCRdb copy retains only in-frame clones and omits some. The data contain about 93,000 clones, 86% of them singletons. The material was peripheral blood, obtained on day 0 of AZD1222 vaccination. These receptors originate from an adult in good health.

This chain uses TRBV18 with TRBJ1-5; 9 bases map to TRBD1. The CDR3 has 15 amino acids. Trimming at V came to 5 bases and at J to 6 bases, leaving 8 bases not matched to a gene. The germline CDR1 and CDR2 sequences are KGHSH and LQKENI. CDR3 protein: CASSSGTGKSQPQHF. CDR3 DNA: TGTGCCAGCTCATCCGGGACAGGGAAATCTCAGCCCCAGCATTTT.

The rearrangement links TRBV29-1 to TRBJ2-1; TRBD1 agrees at 9 bases. J gave up 8 bases and V 1 base, and 9 bases lay outside the gene matches. Germline assignment: CDR1 SQVTM and CDR2 ANQGSEA. The CDR3 spans 15 residues. The CDR3 here is CSVEGPGQGRDEQFF. The DNA for the CDR3 is TGCAGCGTTGAAGGTCCGGGACAGGGTCGCGATGAGCAGTTCTTC.

This clone occurred once. The chain combines TRBV5-1 with TRBJ1-1, with 8 nucleotides matching TRBD1. CDR3 length: 17 amino acids. From germline, CDR1 is SGHRS and CDR2 YFSETQ. The V segment lost 5 bases and the J segment 3 bases; nucleotides outside the gene matches: 15. The CDR3, as DNA: TGCGCCAGCAGATCTGGACAGGGTATTTCGGGAGACACTGAAGCTTTCTTT. Residues: CASRSGQGISGDTEAFF.

CDR3 nucleotides: TGTGCCAGTAGTTCCCAGGACTGGGACGAGCAGTACTTC. Its translation is CASSSQDWDEQYF. The chain couples TRBV19 to TRBJ2-7; D is perhaps TRBD2 (5 bases). In germline, CDR1 is LNHDA, CDR2 SQIVND (reference sequence). V gave up 5 bases and J gave up 5 bases, with 13 bases separating them. There are 13 residues in the CDR3.

This clone was picked up one time. This chain uses TRBV7-2 with TRBJ1-1; 7 bases are a match to TRBD1. The germline CDR1 and CDR2 sequences are SGHTA and FQGNSA. CDR3 length: 16 residues. V lost 1 base and J lost 1; bases outside the gene matches: 6. The CDR3 DNA follows: TGTGCCAGCAGCTTAGTCAGGGGGGCAGGGAACACTGAAGCTTTCTTT. This encodes CASSLVRGAGNTEAFF.

The rearrangement joins TRBV7-6 to TRBJ2-5; D possibly uses TRBD1 or TRBD2 (5 bases each). The germline V and J ends were trimmed by 2 bases and 5 bases, with 15 bases remaining between them. The CDR3 is 15 amino acids. CDR1 and CDR2 from the germline V gene are SGHVS and FNYEAQ. The CDR3 is CASSLWGRGRETQYF. Written as DNA, the CDR3 is TGTGCCAGCAGCTTATGGGGAAGGGGACGGGAGACCCAGTACTTC. Variable domain in full (rest from reference TRBV7-6 and TRBJ2-5): GAGVSQSPRYKVTKRGQDVALRCDPISGHVSLYWYRQALGQGPEFLTYFNYEAQQDKSGLPNDRFSAERPEGSISTLTIQRTEQRDSAMYRCASSLWGRGRETQYFGPGTRLLVL.

The chain couples TRBV14 to TRBJ2-7; the match to TRBD1 covers 10 bases. The CDR3 has 16 residues. V was pared by 0 bases and J by 5 bases, with 7 bases of the junction left unmatched. In germline, CDR1 is SGHDN, CDR2 FVKESK. CDR3 DNA sequence: TGTGCCAGCAGCCAAGATGCAGGGACAGGGGCCCACGAGCAGTACTTC. Its protein is CASSQDAGTGAHEQYF.

The chain couples TRBV2 to TRBJ2-7; 7 nucleotides agree with TRBD2. J was trimmed by 4 bases and V by 6 bases; bases with no gene match: 15. The CDR3 is 16 amino acids. CDR1 is SNHLY and CDR2 is FYNNEI in the germline V gene. The CDR3 coding sequence is TGTGCCAGCAGCAGGGCTTTCATTGCGGGGGAATACGAGCAGTACTTC. This translates into CASSRAFIAGEYEQYF.

This clone is a singleton in its sample. The V and J genes are TRBV6-2 or TRBV6-3 and TRBJ2-7; 7 nucleotides match TRBD1. V lost 5 bases, J lost 4 bases, and 11 bases stayed unmatched. Germline-derived CDR1 and CDR2 are MNHEY and SVGEGT. The CDR3 is 15 amino acids. The CDR3: CASSKTGETGYEQYF. The CDR3, as DNA: TGTGCCAGCAGTAAAACAGGGGAAACGGGGTACGAGCAGTACTTC.

The rearrangement joins TRBV5-4 to TRBJ1-1, with 7 nucleotides matching TRBD1. Losses at the gene ends were 0 bases for V and 5 bases for J; bases not matched to a gene: 7. CDR1 SGHNT and CDR2 YYREEE come from the germline V gene (reference sequence). The CDR3 totals 15 residues. As DNA, the CDR3 is TGTGCCAGCAGCTTGGACAGGGGCCTGGGGACTGAAGCTTTCTTT. Its translation is CASSLDRGLGTEAFF.

This rearrangement joins TRBV5-1 to TRBJ2-3, with 11 bases aligning to TRBD2. Germline trimming cut 2 bases from V and 6 bases from J; bases unmatched to any gene: 5. The CDR3 covers 15 residues. Germline assignment: CDR1 SGHRS and CDR2 YFSETQ. The CDR3 sequence: CASSFSGGAGDTQYF. Written as DNA, the CDR3 is TGCGCCAGCAGCTTTAGCGGGGGGGCCGGTGATACGCAGTATTTT.

The chain combines TRBV11-3 with TRBJ2-6; TRBD1 or TRBD2 may be the D gene (5 bases each). The germline CDR1 and CDR2 sequences are SGHNT and YENEEA. The CDR3 sequence is 17 residues long. The V gene lost 5 bases and the J gene lost 11 bases, with 25 bases spanning the gap. CDR3 residues: CASSTTDVPLGRDVLTF. The CDR3 nucleotides read TGTGCCAGCAGCACGACGGATGTACCTCTGGGGCGGGACGTCCTGACTTTC.

The V call is TRBV28, the J call TRBJ2-3; 7 positions agree with TRBD1. This CDR3 comprises 15 residues. Germline-derived CDR1 and CDR2 are MDHEN and SYDVKM. The trim removed 3 bases at V and 0 bases at J, leaving 3 bases unmatched. CDR3 residues: CASSLRGPSTDTQYF. The CDR3 DNA sequence: TGTGCCAGCAGTTTGAGGGGGCCTAGCACAGATACGCAGTATTTT.

This chain joins TRBV19 and TRBJ1-2; D gene ambiguous. The CDR3 is 13 residues long. CDR1 is LNHDA, CDR2 SQIVND, per germline (reference sequence). V was trimmed by 6 bases and J by 6 bases, leaving 14 bases between them. CDR3 residues: CASRLLGMNGYTF. Written as DNA, the CDR3 is TGTGCCAGTAGACTCTTAGGGATGAATGGCTACACCTTC.

The chain recombines TRBV5-1 with TRBJ1-3; 8 positions agree with TRBD1. Looked up from germline, CDR1 is SGHRS and CDR2 is YFSETQ. J was trimmed by 4 bases and V by 7 bases; bases with no gene match: 10. The CDR3 has 15 amino acids. CDR3 in DNA: TGCGCCAGCTCCCCTCGGACAGGGTCCGGAAACACCATATATTTT. Amino acids: CASSPRTGSGNTIYF.

CDR3 bases: TGTGCCAGTAGTCCCCTAACGGGGTCGGGGAACACTGAAGCTTTCTTT. Residues: CASSPLTGSGNTEAFF. The chain carries TRBV19 and TRBJ1-1; D call uncertain. Looked up from germline, CDR1 is LNHDA and CDR2 is SQIVND (reference sequence). The CDR3 spans 16 residues. The V end lost 5 bases, the J end lost 1 base, and 17 bases lay between the germline ends.

The V and J genes are TRBV11-3 and TRBJ1-2, with D perhaps TRBD1 (6 bases). Germline-derived CDR1 and CDR2 are SGHNT and YENEEA. CDR3 length equals 12 residues. The V end lost 4 bases, the J end lost 5 bases, and 8 bases lay between the germline ends. CDR3 coding DNA: TGTGCCAGCAGCTCGACAGGATATGGCTACACCTTC. It is translated as CASSSTGYGYTF.

The chain joins TRBV7-9 to TRBJ1-2, with D maybe TRBD1 (6 bases). Deletions cut 8 bases from V and 2 bases from J, with 15 bases between. The V gene's germline CDR1 is SEHNR and CDR2 FQNEAQ (reference sequence). The length of the CDR3 is 14 residues. The CDR3 DNA is TGTGCCAGCGATTCAGGGGACGGGAACTATGGCTACACCTTC. This sequence encodes CASDSGDGNYGYTF.